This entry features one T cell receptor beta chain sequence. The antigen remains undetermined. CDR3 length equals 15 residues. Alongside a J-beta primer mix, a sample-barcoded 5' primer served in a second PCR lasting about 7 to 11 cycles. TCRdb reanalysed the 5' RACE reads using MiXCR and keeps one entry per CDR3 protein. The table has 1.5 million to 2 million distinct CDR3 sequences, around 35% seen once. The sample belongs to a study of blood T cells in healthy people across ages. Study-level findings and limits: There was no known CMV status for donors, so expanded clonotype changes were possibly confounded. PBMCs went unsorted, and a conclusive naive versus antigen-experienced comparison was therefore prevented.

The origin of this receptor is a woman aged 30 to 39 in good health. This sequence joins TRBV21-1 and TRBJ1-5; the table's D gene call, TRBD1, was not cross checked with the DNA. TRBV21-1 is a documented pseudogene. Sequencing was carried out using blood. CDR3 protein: CASSKKGTIGQPQHF. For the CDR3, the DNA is TGTGCCAGCAGCAAAAAAGGGACCATAGGACAGCCCCAGCATTTT.